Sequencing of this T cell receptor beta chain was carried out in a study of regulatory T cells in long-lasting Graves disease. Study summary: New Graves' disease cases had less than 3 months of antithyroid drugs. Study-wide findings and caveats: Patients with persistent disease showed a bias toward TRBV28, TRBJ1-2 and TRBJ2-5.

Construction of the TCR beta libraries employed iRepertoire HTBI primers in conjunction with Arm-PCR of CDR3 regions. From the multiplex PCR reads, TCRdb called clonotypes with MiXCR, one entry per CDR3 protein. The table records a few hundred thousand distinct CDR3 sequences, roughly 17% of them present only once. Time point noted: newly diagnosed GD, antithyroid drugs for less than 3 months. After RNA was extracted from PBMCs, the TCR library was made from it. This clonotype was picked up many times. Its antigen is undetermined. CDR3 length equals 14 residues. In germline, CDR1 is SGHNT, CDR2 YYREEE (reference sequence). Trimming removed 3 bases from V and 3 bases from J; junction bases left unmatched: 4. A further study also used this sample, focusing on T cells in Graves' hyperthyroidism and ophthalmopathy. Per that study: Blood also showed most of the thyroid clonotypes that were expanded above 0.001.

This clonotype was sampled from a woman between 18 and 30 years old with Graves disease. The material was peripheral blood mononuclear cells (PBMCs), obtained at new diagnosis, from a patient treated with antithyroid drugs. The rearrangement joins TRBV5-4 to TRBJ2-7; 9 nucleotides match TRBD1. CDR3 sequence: CASSSGQGRYEQYF. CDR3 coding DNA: TGTGCCAGCAGCTCGGGACAGGGTCGCTACGAGCAGTACTTC.